Listed below are T cell receptor beta chains from one sample, sequenced in a study of T cell changes during pregnancy in multiple sclerosis. The method was immunoSEQ multiplex PCR; TCRdb's version includes in-frame clones alone and lacks a portion of them. The sample consists of some 85,000 clones, about 95% of them appearing once. The sequenced sample was peripheral blood, obtained in the second trimester of pregnancy. The source of these receptors is a female donor with multiple sclerosis, enrolled in a pregnancy study. CDR3s include the opening cysteine and the closing phenylalanine or tryptophan. Fields, in order: J gene, CDR3 length, V gene, D gene, clone size, CDR3 DNA, CDR3 protein. The D gene is left open where the match is weak. Expanded clones are given a class, and other clones once, few, many or no size at all.

J: TRBJ2-1; length: 15; V: TRBV7-2; D: TRBD1; size: once; DNA: TGTGCCAGCAGCGAGAGACAGGGGGTTTACAATGAGCAGTTCTTC; CDR3: CASSERQGVYNEQFF
J: TRBJ2-4; length: 15; V: TRBV15; D: TRBD2; size: -; DNA: TGTGCCACCGGACGCGGGGGAGAAGCCAAAAACATTCAGTACTTC; CDR3: CATGRGGEAKNIQYF
J: TRBJ1-2; length: 15; V: TRBV4-3; D: TRBD1; size: -; DNA: TGCGCCAGCAGCCAACCTGACAGGGCCCACTATGGCTACACCTTC; CDR3: CASSQPDRAHYGYTF
J: TRBJ2-7; length: 14; V: TRBV5-1; D: -; size: -; DNA: TGCGCCAGCAGCTTGGGACAGGTAATCTACGAGCAGTACTTC; CDR3: CASSLGQVIYEQYF
J: TRBJ2-7; length: 15; V: TRBV11-3; D: TRBD2; size: -; DNA: TGTGCCAGCAGCTTAGCCGCTAGCGGGAACTACGAGCAGTACTTC; CDR3: CASSLAASGNYEQYF
J: TRBJ2-5; length: 16; V: TRBV19; D: TRBD2; size: once; DNA: TGTGCCAGTAGTGCCGGACTAGCGGGAGTAGGAGAGACCCAGTACTTC; CDR3: CASSAGLAGVGETQYF
J: TRBJ2-2; length: 16; V: TRBV7-6; D: TRBD2; size: -; DNA: TGTGCCAGCAGCTTAGGTACTAGCGGGAGTTCCGGGGAGCTGTTTTTT; CDR3: CASSLGTSGSSGELFF
J: TRBJ1-4; length: 15; V: TRBV5-6; D: TRBD1; size: -; DNA: TGTGCCAGCAGCTTGAGAGGACAGGGAGGCGAAAAACTGTTTTTT; CDR3: CASSLRGQGGEKLFF
J: TRBJ2-3; length: 12; V: TRBV9; D: -; size: -; DNA: TGTGCCAGCAGCACACAGACAGATACGCAGTATTTT; CDR3: CASSTQTDTQYF
J: TRBJ1-2; length: 12; V: TRBV19; D: -; size: -; DNA: TGTGCCAGTAGTATTTCGGTTTATGGCTACACCTTC; CDR3: CASSISVYGYTF
J: TRBJ1-3; length: 13; V: TRBV6-5; D: TRBD1; size: -; DNA: TGTGCCACCTCAGGGGGCCCTGGAAACACCATATATTTT; CDR3: CATSGGPGNTIYF
J: TRBJ2-1; length: 15; V: TRBV7-9; D: -; size: few; DNA: TGTGCCAGCAGCCCCGCTGTGGGAGGGGGCAATGAGCAGTTCTTC; CDR3: CASSPAVGGGNEQFF
J: TRBJ2-2; length: 16; V: TRBV4-3; D: TRBD2; size: once; DNA: TGCGCCAGCAGCCAAGTTGCGGGAGGGATCACCGGGGAGCTGTTTTTT; CDR3: CASSQVAGGITGELFF
J: TRBJ2-5; length: 17; V: TRBV21-1; D: -; size: few; DNA: TGTGCCAGCAGCAAATATTTCTTAAACAGGGGAACCGAGACCCAGTACTTC; CDR3: CASSKYFLNRGTETQYF
J: TRBJ2-7; length: 15; V: TRBV28; D: TRBD2; size: once; DNA: TGTGCCAGCAGGACTAGCGGGCAAAGCTCCTACGAGCAGTACTTC; CDR3: CASRTSGQSSYEQYF
J: TRBJ1-2; length: 14; V: TRBV30; D: -; size: once; DNA: TGTGCCTGGAGTGTAATGGGGGACTTCTATGGCTACACCTTC; CDR3: CAWSVMGDFYGYTF
J: TRBJ2-7; length: 14; V: TRBV7-3; D: TRBD1; size: few; DNA: TGTGCCAGCAGCCCAGGACAGGGAATCTACGAGCAGTACTTC; CDR3: CASSPGQGIYEQYF
J: TRBJ2-7; length: 12; V: TRBV5-1; D: -; size: -; DNA: TGCGCCAGCAGCTCGGGTGGGTACGAGCAGTACTTC; CDR3: CASSSGGYEQYF
J: TRBJ1-1; length: 15; V: TRBV28; D: -; size: -; DNA: TGTGCCAGCAGTTACTTTGGGACACCGAACACTGAAGCTTTCTTT; CDR3: CASSYFGTPNTEAFF
J: TRBJ2-1; length: 14; V: TRBV4-1; D: -; size: -; DNA: TGCGCCAGCAGCCAAGTACGGGAGTGGAATGAGCAGTTCTTC; CDR3: CASSQVREWNEQFF
J: TRBJ2-7; length: 14; V: TRBV6-5; D: TRBD2; size: once; DNA: TGTGCCAGCAGAAGGACTAGCGGGAGAAGCGAGCAGTACTTC; CDR3: CASRRTSGRSEQYF
J: TRBJ2-2; length: 15; V: TRBV5-8; D: TRBD2; size: -; DNA: TGTGCCAGCAGCCGTATGCGGGAGCGGGCCGGGGAGCTGTTTTTT; CDR3: CASSRMRERAGELFF
J: TRBJ1-2; length: 12; V: TRBV29-1; D: -; size: -; DNA: TGCAGCGTGTTGGGGCCCAGGGATGGCTACACCTTC; CDR3: CSVLGPRDGYTF
J: TRBJ2-1; length: 16; V: TRBV9; D: TRBD2; size: once; DNA: TGTGCCAGCAGCGTAGACCGGGGGGACTCCTACAATGAGCAGTTCTTC; CDR3: CASSVDRGDSYNEQFF
J: TRBJ1-1; length: 14; V: TRBV30; D: TRBD1; size: -; DNA: TGTGCCTGGGGCGCCGGGACAGGGAAAGGCGAAGCTTTCTTT; CDR3: CAWGAGTGKGEAFF
J: TRBJ2-1; length: 17; V: TRBV5-1; D: TRBD2; size: -; DNA: TGCGCCAGCAGCTTGGCGGTGGCGGGAGGTGCTTACAATGAGCAGTTCTTC; CDR3: CASSLAVAGGAYNEQFF
J: TRBJ2-1; length: 13; V: TRBV6-4; D: -; size: -; DNA: TGTGCCAGCAGTGACTCTTCATACAATGAGCAGTTCTTC; CDR3: CASSDSSYNEQFF
J: TRBJ2-7; length: 20; V: TRBV14; D: TRBD1; size: once; DNA: TGTGCCAGCAGCCAAGAGTTCCCCCCAGGGGGCGCGATAAGAGCCTACGAGCAGTACTTC; CDR3: CASSQEFPPGGAIRAYEQYF
J: TRBJ2-5; length: 16; V: TRBV14; D: TRBD2; size: -; DNA: TGTGCCAGCAGCCCTTTACGACGGGAGGGCCAAGAGACCCAGTACTTC; CDR3: CASSPLRREGQETQYF
J: TRBJ1-2; length: 14; V: TRBV9; D: -; size: few; DNA: TGTGCCAGCAGCGTAGGGACATCAACTGATGGCTACACCTTC; CDR3: CASSVGTSTDGYTF
J: TRBJ2-1; length: 18; V: TRBV5-1; D: TRBD1; size: -; DNA: TGCGCCAGCAGCTTGGGGGGACAGGGGGCAAGGTCCTACAATGAGCAGTTCTTC; CDR3: CASSLGGQGARSYNEQFF
J: TRBJ1-1; length: 17; V: TRBV7-9; D: -; size: -; DNA: TGTGCCAGCAGCTCCAGGGGAGGGAACAGGGTGAACACTGAAGCTTTCTTT; CDR3: CASSSRGGNRVNTEAFF
J: TRBJ1-4; length: 15; V: TRBV6-6; D: TRBD1; size: once; DNA: TGTGCCACGTACCCGGGCAGGGGGCTTAATGAAAAACTGTTTTTT; CDR3: CATYPGRGLNEKLFF
J: TRBJ2-2; length: 13; V: TRBV27; D: -; size: -; DNA: TGTGCCAGCAGTCAAACAGGGACCGGGGAGCTGTTTTTT; CDR3: CASSQTGTGELFF
J: TRBJ1-1; length: 17; V: TRBV4-2; D: TRBD1; size: -; DNA: TGTGCCAGCAGCCAAGGAGGGGGACAGGGGGCAGGCACTGAAGCTTTCTTT; CDR3: CASSQGGGQGAGTEAFF
J: TRBJ1-4; length: 15; V: TRBV21-1; D: -; size: -; DNA: TGTGCCAGCAGACGCCGTTGCGACAGGGATGAAAAACTGTTTTTT; CDR3: CASRRRCDRDEKLFF
J: TRBJ2-3; length: 15; V: TRBV19; D: TRBD1; size: few; DNA: TGTGCCAGCAAGGACTGGGACAGGGCATCAGATACGCAGTATTTT; CDR3: CASKDWDRASDTQYF
J: TRBJ2-7; length: 15; V: TRBV7-6; D: TRBD2; size: once; DNA: TGTGCCAGCAGCAAGACTAGCGGGGGCTCCTACGAGCAGTACTTC; CDR3: CASSKTSGGSYEQYF
J: TRBJ2-1; length: 15; V: TRBV28; D: TRBD1; size: -; DNA: TGTGCCAGCAGAACCGGGACAGGGATACCCAATGAGCAGTTCTTC; CDR3: CASRTGTGIPNEQFF
J: TRBJ2-3; length: 13; V: TRBV5-4; D: -; size: -; DNA: TGTGCCAGCATTGGCGGGCGGGGAGATACGCAGTATTTT; CDR3: CASIGGRGDTQYF
J: TRBJ2-3; length: 14; V: TRBV15; D: TRBD1; size: -; DNA: TGTGCCACCGGAACAGGGGTTAGAGCAGATACGCAGTATTTT; CDR3: CATGTGVRADTQYF
J: TRBJ1-3; length: 14; V: TRBV5-5; D: TRBD1; size: -; DNA: TGTGCCAGCAGCTCCCGGGACAGATCGTACACCATATATTTT; CDR3: CASSSRDRSYTIYF
J: TRBJ2-3; length: 16; V: TRBV6-5; D: TRBD2; size: -; DNA: TGTGCCAGCAGTTGGGGGATAGCGGGAGAACCAGATACGCAGTATTTT; CDR3: CASSWGIAGEPDTQYF
J: TRBJ2-2; length: 15; V: TRBV15; D: -; size: -; DNA: TGTGCCACCAGCACGGGGGAGTCGGACACCGGGGAGCTGTTTTTT; CDR3: CATSTGESDTGELFF
J: TRBJ2-3; length: 14; V: TRBV6-7; D: TRBD1; size: -; DNA: TGTGCCAGCAGGACAGGGGTAAGCACAGATACGCAGTATTTT; CDR3: CASRTGVSTDTQYF